What follows are 18 T cell receptor beta chains derived from one specimen sequenced in a study of OX40 agonist ivuxolimab in advanced cancers. Method: immunoSEQ multiplex PCR; TCRdb's copy keeps in-frame clones and lacks some. In the table there are 65,000 to 70,000 clones, approximately 78% of which are singletons. Material: CD4+ or CD8+ T cells sorted from blood, obtained in a trial of the OX40 agonist ivuxolimab. These receptors were taken from an adult with an advanced solid tumor such as melanoma, head and neck, liver or kidney cancer.

V gene TRBV10-3 combines with J gene TRBJ2-1; 9 positions match TRBD2. The germline V gene has CDR1 ENHRY and CDR2 SYGVKD. CDR3 length equals 17 residues. J lost 6 bases, V lost 3 bases, and 12 bases had no gene match. The DNA of the CDR3 is TGTGCCATCAGTGACCCGTCTAGCGGGATACACCTCAATGAGCAGTTCTTC. It yields the protein CAISDPSSGIHLNEQFF.

The CDR3 nucleotides read TGTGCCAGCAGCTCGGTAGGCATCGGGGAGCTGTTTTTT. Translating gives CASSSVGIGELFF. The chain is built from TRBV7-8 and TRBJ2-2; D is unresolved. This CDR3 is 13 amino acids long. Germline V gene data show CDR1 as SGHVS and CDR2 as FQNEAQ. The ends were cut back, 4 bases at V and 7 bases at J, with 10 bases in the middle.

The V gene is TRBV18, the J gene TRBJ2-5; 8 bases agree with TRBD2. The CDR3 extends over 14 amino acids. The V gene end was trimmed by 4 bases and the J gene end by 5 bases; junction bases not matched to a gene: 6. Germline V gives CDR1 KGHSH, CDR2 LQKENI. CDR3 residues: CASSRSGSRETQYF. For the CDR3, the DNA is TGTGCCAGCTCACGCAGCGGGAGTCGGGAGACCCAGTACTTC.

This chain uses TRBV28 with TRBJ2-1, with D possibly being TRBD2 (5 bases). The V gene's germline CDR1 is MDHEN and CDR2 SYDVKM. With 5 bases removed from V and 11 bases from J, the gap between germline ends came to 13 bases. The CDR3 has 12 residues. CDR3 coding DNA: TGTGCCAGCAGTCAGGACTTCCCCCAGCAGTTCTTC. The encoded protein is CASSQDFPQQFF.

This chain joins TRBV28 and TRBJ1-3; D not resolved. Looked up from germline, CDR1 is MDHEN and CDR2 is SYDVKM. The CDR3 length is 11 residues. The V end lost 6 bases, the J end lost 6 bases, and 6 bases lay between the germline ends. CDR3 coding DNA: TGTGCCAGCAGCGTTTCAAACACCATATATTTT. It encodes CASSVSNTIYF.

V and J are TRBV7-3 and TRBJ1-3; a possible D gene is TRBD1 (5 bases). The V and J ends lost 2 bases and 1 base respectively, with 6 bases between them. Germline V gene data show CDR1 as SGHTA and CDR2 as FQGTGA. The CDR3 has 14 amino acids. The CDR3 nucleotides are TGTGCCAGCAGCTTAGGGGGATCTGGAAACACCATATATTTT. It specifies CASSLGGSGNTIYF.

CDR3 loop: CASSLGGADQETQYF. CDR3 coding DNA: TGCGCCAGCAGCTTAGGGGGGGCCGACCAAGAGACCCAGTACTTC. V gene TRBV5-1 combines with J gene TRBJ2-5; tentatively, D is TRBD2 (7 bases). Trimming cost V 2 bases and J 0 bases, with 11 bases left between them. Per germline, CDR1 SGHRS and CDR2 YFSETQ. The CDR3 covers 15 residues.

V and J are TRBV6-6 and TRBJ1-1, with D maybe TRBD1 (5 bases). Germline values: CDR1 MNHNY, CDR2 SVGAGI (reference sequence). The CDR3 covers 15 residues. The ends were cut back, 2 bases at V and 9 bases at J, with 19 bases in the middle. The CDR3, as DNA: TGTGCCAGCAGTTACCGCGACGGGGGACGGCTGAAAGCTTTCTTT. Translating it yields CASSYRDGGRLKAFF.

This rearrangement joins TRBV6-6 to TRBJ2-7; 8 bases agree with TRBD1. V trimming: 6 bases; J trimming: 7 bases; junction bases outside the gene matches: 5. Germline CDR1 is MNHNY and CDR2 is SVGAGI (reference sequence). CDR3 size: 12 residues. The CDR3 is CASSLGQGEQYV. As DNA, the CDR3 is TGTGCCAGCAGCCTCGGACAGGGAGAGCAGTACGTC.

The chain has TRBV6-4 and TRBJ2-2; TRBD1 matches 7 bases. The V and J ends lost 3 bases and 4 bases, in that order; junction bases with no gene match: 2. The V gene's germline CDR1 is MRHNA and CDR2 SNTAGT. The CDR3 sequence is 14 residues long. The CDR3 nucleotides read TGTGCCAGCAGTGAGGGACAGCTCACCGGGGAGCTGTTTTTT. This sequence encodes CASSEGQLTGELFF.

The chain has TRBV20-1 and TRBJ2-5; D not resolved. Looked up from germline, CDR1 is DFQATT and CDR2 is SNEGSKA (reference sequence). The length of the CDR3 is 10 residues. Trimming removed 5 bases from V and 2 bases from J, with 3 bases in between. The DNA for the CDR3 is TGCAGTGCTGGACAAGAGACCCAGTACTTC. Translating it yields CSAGQETQYF.

The DNA of the CDR3 is TGTGCCAGCGCTAGCGGCTCCTACGAGCAGTACTTC. It yields the protein CASASGSYEQYF. The V gene is TRBV6-5, the J gene TRBJ2-7, with 7 bases that match TRBD2. The ends lost 8 bases at V and 0 bases at J; junction bases unmatched: 1. CDR1 is MNHEY, CDR2 SVGAGI, per germline. The CDR3 is made up of 12 amino acids.

The sample holds one count of this clone. The rearrangement links TRBV7-2 to TRBJ2-1; 7 bases line up with TRBD2. In germline, CDR1 is SGHTA, CDR2 FQGNSA. The junction had 16 bases not matched to a gene; V was cut back by 5 bases and J by 0 bases. This CDR3 contains 19 residues. The CDR3 region has the DNA TGTGCCAGCAGCCCGGCCGGGGGTAGCGGGTTAAGCTCCTACAATGAGCAGTTCTTC. This translates into CASSPAGGSGLSSYNEQFF.

This clone was detected a few times. The V call is TRBV6-1, the J call TRBJ2-7; 8 nucleotides match TRBD1. V dropped 3 bases and J dropped 0; count of bases not matched to a gene: 10. This CDR3 spans 17 amino acids. CDR1 is MNHNS and CDR2 is SASEGT in the germline V gene. The CDR3 reads CASSDDPGQANSYEQYV. The CDR3 region has the DNA TGTGCCAGCAGTGACGACCCGGGACAGGCGAACTCCTACGAGCAGTACGTC.

The chain links TRBV6-5 to TRBJ1-1, with D possibly TRBD1 on 6 matching bases. Germline V lookup: CDR1 MNHEY, CDR2 SVGAGI. The V and J ends lost 5 bases and 8 bases respectively, with 15 bases between them. This CDR3 contains 13 residues. CDR3 region: CASSRGTKGEAFF. In nucleotides, the CDR3 is TGTGCCAGCAGTAGAGGGACAAAAGGCGAAGCTTTCTTT.

V gene TRBV7-2 combines with J gene TRBJ1-5, with TRBD1 as a possible D gene (6 bases). This CDR3 spans 13 amino acids. Germline lookup yields CDR1 SGHTA and CDR2 FQGNSA. The germline V and J ends were trimmed by 5 bases and 5 bases, with 10 bases remaining between them. The CDR3 reads CASSEDSYQPQHF. For the CDR3, the DNA is TGTGCCAGCAGCGAGGACAGTTATCAGCCCCAGCATTTT.

The rearrangement links TRBV7-9 to TRBJ1-6; D perhaps matches TRBD1 (5 bases). The V gene's germline CDR1 is SEHNR and CDR2 FQNEAQ (reference sequence). This CDR3 region has 16 residues. The germline V and J ends were trimmed by 10 bases and 0 bases, with 16 bases remaining between them. The CDR3 is CATPRDPSSYNSPLHF. The CDR3 nucleotides are TGTGCCACCCCGAGGGACCCAAGCTCCTATAATTCACCCCTCCACTTT. The full variable domain, in which reference TRBV7-9 and TRBJ1-6 provide the parts outside the CDR3, is DTGVSQNPRHKITKRGQNVTFRCDPISEHNRLYWYRQTLGQGPEFLTYFQNEAQLEKSRLLSDRFSAERPKGSFSTLEIQRTEQGDSAMYLCATPRDPSSYNSPLHFGNGTRLTVT.

The chain carries TRBV19 and TRBJ2-1; possibly TRBD2 for D (7 bases). The germline V and J ends were trimmed by 7 bases and 4 bases, with 14 bases remaining between them. The length of the CDR3 is 14 residues. Germline CDR1 is LNHDA and CDR2 is SQIVND (reference sequence). In DNA, the CDR3 is TGTGCCAGTAAGGCGGGGGCCTTTTACAATGAGCAGTTCTTC. Protein product: CASKAGAFYNEQFF. The whole variable domain, remainder taken from reference TRBV19 and TRBJ2-1, is DGGITQSPKYLFRKEGQNVTLSCEQNLNHDAMYWYRQDPGQGLRLIYYSQIVNDFQKGDIAEGYSVSREKKESFPLTVTSAQKNPTAFYLCASKAGAFYNEQFFGPGTRLTVL.